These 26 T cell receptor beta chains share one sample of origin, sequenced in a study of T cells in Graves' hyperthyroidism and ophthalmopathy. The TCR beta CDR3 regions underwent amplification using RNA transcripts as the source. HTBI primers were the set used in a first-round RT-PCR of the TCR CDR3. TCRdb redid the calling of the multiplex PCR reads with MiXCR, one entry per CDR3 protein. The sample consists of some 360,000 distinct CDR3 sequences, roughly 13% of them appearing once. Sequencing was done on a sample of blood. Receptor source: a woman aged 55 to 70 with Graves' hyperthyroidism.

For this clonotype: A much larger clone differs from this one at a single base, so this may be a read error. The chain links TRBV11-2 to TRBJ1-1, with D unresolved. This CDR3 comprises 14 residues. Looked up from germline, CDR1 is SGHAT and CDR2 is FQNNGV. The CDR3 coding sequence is TGTGCCAGCAGCTCCGTTACTCAGAACACTGGAGCTTTCTTT. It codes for CASSSVTQNTGAFF.

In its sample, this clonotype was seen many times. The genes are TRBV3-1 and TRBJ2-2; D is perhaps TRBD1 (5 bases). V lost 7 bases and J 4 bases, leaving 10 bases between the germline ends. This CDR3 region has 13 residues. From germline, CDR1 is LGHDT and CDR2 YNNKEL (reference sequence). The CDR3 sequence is CASNKGSTGELFF. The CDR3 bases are TGTGCCAGCAATAAGGGGTCCACCGGGGAGCTGTTTTTT.

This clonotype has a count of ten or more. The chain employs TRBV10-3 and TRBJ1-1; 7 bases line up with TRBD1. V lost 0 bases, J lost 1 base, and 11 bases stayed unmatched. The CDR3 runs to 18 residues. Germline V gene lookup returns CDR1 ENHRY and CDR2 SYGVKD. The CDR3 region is CAISESTGRGLGNTEAFF. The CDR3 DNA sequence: TGTGCCATCAGTGAGTCGACCGGTAGGGGGCTTGGGAACACTGAAGCTTTCTTT.

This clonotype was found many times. The CDR3 bases are TGTGCCAGCAGCTTAGATCTTGCGGGAGGCATCTACAATGAGCAGTTCTTC. Translated: CASSLDLAGGIYNEQFF. This chain connects TRBV11-3 to TRBJ2-1; 8 bases agree with TRBD2. From germline, CDR1 is SGHNT and CDR2 YENEEA. V lost 0 bases, J lost 3 bases, and 7 bases stayed unmatched. This CDR3 comprises 17 residues. Drawing the rest from reference TRBV11-3 and TRBJ2-1, the complete variable domain is EAGVVQSPRYKIIEKKQPVAFWCNPISGHNTLYWYLQNLGQGPELLIRYENEEAVDDSQLPKDRFSAERLKGVDSTLKIQPAELGDSAVYLCASSLDLAGGIYNEQFFGPGTRLTVL.

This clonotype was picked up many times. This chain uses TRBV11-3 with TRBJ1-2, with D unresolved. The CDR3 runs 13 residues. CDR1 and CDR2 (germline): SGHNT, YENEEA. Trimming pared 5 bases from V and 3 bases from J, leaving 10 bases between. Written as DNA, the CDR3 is TGTGCCAGCAGCCCCTCGGGCGACTATGGCTACACCTTC. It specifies CASSPSGDYGYTF.

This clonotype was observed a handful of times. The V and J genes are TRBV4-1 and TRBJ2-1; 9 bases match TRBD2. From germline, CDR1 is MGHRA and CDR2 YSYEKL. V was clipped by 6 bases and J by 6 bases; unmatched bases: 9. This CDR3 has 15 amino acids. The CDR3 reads CASRHLAGRFNEQFF. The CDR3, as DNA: TGCGCCAGCAGACATCTAGCGGGACGGTTCAATGAGCAGTTCTTC.

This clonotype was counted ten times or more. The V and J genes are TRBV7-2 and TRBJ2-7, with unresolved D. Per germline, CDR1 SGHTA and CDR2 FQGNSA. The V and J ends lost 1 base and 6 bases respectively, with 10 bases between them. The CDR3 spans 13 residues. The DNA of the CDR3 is TGTGCCAGCAGCTTAGATTTAGATTTCGAGCAGTACTTC. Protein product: CASSLDLDFEQYF.

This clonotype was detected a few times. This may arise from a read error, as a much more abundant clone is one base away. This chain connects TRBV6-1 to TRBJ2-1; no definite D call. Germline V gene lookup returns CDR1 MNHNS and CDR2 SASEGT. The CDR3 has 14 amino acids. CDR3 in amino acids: CASRDGSSYNGQFF. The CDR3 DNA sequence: TGTGCCAGCAGGGACGGAAGCTCCTACAATGGGCAGTTCTTC.

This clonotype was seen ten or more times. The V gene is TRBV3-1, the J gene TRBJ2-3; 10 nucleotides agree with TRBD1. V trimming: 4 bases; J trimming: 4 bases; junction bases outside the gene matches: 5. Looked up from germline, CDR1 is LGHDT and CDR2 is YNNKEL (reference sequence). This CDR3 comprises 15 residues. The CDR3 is CASSRPGTGADTQYF. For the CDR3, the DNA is TGTGCCAGCAGCCGTCCCGGGACAGGGGCAGATACGCAGTATTTT.

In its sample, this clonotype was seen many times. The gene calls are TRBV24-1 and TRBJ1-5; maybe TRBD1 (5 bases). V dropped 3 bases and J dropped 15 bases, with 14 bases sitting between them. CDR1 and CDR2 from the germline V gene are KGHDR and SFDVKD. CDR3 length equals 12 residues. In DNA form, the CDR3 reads TGTGCCACCAGTGATCTGTCACAGGTACTGCATTTT. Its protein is CATSDLSQVLHF.

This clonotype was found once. CDR3 coding DNA: TGTGCCAGTAATAACGACCCAGGCGGCTACGAGCAGTACTTC. The encoded protein is CASNNDPGGYEQYF. This chain uses TRBV19 with TRBJ2-7, with D uncertain. Trimming cost V 7 bases and J 3 bases, with 16 bases left between them. The CDR3 has 14 amino acids. Germline V CDR1 and CDR2: LNHDA, SQIVND (reference sequence).

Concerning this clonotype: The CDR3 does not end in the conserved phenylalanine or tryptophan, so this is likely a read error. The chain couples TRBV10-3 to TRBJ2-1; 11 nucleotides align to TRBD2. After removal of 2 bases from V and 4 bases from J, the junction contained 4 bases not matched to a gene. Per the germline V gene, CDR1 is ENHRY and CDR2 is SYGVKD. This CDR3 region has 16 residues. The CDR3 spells CAISEGTSGVYNEQFV. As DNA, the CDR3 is TGTGCCATCAGTGAGGGGACTAGCGGAGTTTACAATGAGCAGTTCGTC.

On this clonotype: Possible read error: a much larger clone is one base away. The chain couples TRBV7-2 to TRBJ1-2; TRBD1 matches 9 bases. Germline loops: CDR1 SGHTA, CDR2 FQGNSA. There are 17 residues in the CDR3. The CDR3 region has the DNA TGTGCCAGCAGCCCTTACAGGGGGCAGTCTACGCACGATGGCCACACCTTC. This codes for CASSPYRGQSTHDGHTF.

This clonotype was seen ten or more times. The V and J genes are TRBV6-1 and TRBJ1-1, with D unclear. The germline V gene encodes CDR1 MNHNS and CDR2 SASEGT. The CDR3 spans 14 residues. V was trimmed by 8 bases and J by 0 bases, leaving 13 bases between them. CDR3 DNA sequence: TGTGCCAGCGAGCGGAGTACGGTGAACACTGAAGCTTTCTTT. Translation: CASERSTVNTEAFF.

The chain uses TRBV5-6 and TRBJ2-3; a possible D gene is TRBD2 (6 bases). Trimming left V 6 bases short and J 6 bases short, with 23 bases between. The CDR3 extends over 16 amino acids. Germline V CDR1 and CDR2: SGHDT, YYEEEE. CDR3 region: CASTRGGVGRGDTQYF. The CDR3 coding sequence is TGTGCCAGCACTCGAGGCGGGGTAGGGCGTGGGGATACGCAGTATTTT.

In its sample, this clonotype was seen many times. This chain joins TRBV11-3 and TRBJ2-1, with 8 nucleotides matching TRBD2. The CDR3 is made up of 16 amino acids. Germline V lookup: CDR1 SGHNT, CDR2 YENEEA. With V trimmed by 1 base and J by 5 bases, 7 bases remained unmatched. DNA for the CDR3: TGTGCCAGCAGCTTAGTTCTAAGCGGGGGAGACAATGAGCAGTTCTTC. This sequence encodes CASSLVLSGGDNEQFF.

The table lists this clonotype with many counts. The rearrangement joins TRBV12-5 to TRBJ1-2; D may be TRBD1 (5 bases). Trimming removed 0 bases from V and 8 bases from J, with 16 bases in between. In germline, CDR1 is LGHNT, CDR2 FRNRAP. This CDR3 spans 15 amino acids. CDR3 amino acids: CASGLVRGLLEGYTF. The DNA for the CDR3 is TGTGCTAGTGGTTTGGTCCGGGGACTGCTTGAAGGCTACACCTTC. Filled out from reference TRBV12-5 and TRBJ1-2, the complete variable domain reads DARVTQTPRHKVTEMGQEVTMRCQPILGHNTVFWYRQTMMQGLELLAYFRNRAPLDDSGMPKDRFSAEMPDATLATLKIQPSEPRDSAVYFCASGLVRGLLEGYTFGSGTRLTVV.

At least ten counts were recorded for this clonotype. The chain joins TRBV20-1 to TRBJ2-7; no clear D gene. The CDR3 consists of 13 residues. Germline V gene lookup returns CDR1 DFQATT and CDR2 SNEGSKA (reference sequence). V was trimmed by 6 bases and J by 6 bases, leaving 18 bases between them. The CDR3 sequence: CSAIGRHWGEQYF. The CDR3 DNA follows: TGCAGTGCCATAGGACGCCACTGGGGCGAGCAGTACTTC.

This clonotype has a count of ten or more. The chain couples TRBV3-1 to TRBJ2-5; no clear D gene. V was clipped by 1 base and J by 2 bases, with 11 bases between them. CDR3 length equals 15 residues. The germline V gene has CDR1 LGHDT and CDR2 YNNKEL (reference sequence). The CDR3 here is CASSQVASLQETQYF. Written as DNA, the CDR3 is TGTGCCAGCAGCCAAGTTGCTAGTCTACAAGAGACCCAGTACTTC.

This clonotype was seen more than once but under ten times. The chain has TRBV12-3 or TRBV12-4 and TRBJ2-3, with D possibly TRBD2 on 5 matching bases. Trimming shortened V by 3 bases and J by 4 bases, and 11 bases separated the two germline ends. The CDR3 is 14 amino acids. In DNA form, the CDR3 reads TGTGCCAGCAGTTTGGAACTAGAGGCAGATACGCAGTATTTT. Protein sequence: CASSLELEADTQYF.

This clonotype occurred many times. CDR3 coding DNA: TGTGCCACCAGTGATCTGGGGACAAACTATGGCTACACCTTC. Protein product: CATSDLGTNYGYTF. The chain has TRBV24-1 and TRBJ1-2, with D maybe TRBD1 (6 bases). This CDR3 is 14 amino acids long. Germline CDR1 is KGHDR and CDR2 is SFDVKD. Trimming removed 3 bases from V and 2 bases from J, with 9 bases in between.

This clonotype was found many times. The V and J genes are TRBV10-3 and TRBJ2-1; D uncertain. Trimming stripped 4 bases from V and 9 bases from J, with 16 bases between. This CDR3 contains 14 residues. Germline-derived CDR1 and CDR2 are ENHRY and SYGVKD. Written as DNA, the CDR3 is TGTGCCATCAGTGTTAGGCCCCTGGTGGGTGAGCAGTTCTTC. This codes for CAISVRPLVGEQFF.

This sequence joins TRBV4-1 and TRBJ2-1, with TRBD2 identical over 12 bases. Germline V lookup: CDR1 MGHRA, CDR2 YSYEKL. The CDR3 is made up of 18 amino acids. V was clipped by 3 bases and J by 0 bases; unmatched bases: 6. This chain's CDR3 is CASSHLAGGPPSYNEQFF. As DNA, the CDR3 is TGCGCCAGCAGCCATCTAGCGGGAGGGCCGCCCTCCTACAATGAGCAGTTCTTC.

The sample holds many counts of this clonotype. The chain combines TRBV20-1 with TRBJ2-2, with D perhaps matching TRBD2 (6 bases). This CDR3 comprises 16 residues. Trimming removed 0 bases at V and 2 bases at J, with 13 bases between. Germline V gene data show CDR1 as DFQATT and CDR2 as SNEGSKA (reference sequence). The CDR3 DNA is TGCAGTGCTAGAGAAGGAGGGCTCCGAAACACCGGGGAGCTGTTTTTT. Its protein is CSAREGGLRNTGELFF.

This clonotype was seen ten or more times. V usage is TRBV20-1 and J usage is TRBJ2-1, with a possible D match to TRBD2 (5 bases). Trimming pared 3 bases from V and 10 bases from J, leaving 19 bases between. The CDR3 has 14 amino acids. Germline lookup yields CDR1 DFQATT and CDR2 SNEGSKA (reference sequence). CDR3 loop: CSASLLATRREQFF. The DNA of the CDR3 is TGCAGTGCTAGTCTCCTAGCTACTAGGAGGGAGCAGTTCTTC.

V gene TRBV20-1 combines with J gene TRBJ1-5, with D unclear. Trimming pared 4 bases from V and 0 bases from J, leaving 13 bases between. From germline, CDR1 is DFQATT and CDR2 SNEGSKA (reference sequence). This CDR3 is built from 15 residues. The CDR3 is CSAKKPDFSNQPQHF. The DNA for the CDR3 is TGCAGTGCTAAGAAACCGGACTTTAGCAATCAGCCCCAGCATTTT.